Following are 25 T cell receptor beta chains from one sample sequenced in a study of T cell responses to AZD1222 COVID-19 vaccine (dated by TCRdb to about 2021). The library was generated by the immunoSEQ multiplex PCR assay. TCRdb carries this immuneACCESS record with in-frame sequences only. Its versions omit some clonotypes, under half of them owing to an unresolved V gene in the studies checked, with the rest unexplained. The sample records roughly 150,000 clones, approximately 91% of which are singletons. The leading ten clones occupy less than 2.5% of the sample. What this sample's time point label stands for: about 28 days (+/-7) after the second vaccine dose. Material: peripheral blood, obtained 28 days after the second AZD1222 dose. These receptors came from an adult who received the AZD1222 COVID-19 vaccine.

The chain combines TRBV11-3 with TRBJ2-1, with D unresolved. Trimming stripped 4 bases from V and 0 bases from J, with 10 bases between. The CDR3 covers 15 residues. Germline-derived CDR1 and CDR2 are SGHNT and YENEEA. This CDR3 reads CASSSDIPSYNEQFF. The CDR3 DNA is TGTGCCAGCAGCTCAGACATACCCTCCTACAATGAGCAGTTCTTC.

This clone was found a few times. The DNA of the CDR3 is TGTGCCAGCAGTCCCGGTCCGGGCGGGGAGCTGTTTTTT. As protein: CASSPGPGGELFF. V usage is TRBV12-3 or TRBV12-4 and J usage is TRBJ2-2; D gene unclear. V was trimmed by 5 bases and J by 7 bases, leaving 11 bases between them. This CDR3 spans 13 amino acids.

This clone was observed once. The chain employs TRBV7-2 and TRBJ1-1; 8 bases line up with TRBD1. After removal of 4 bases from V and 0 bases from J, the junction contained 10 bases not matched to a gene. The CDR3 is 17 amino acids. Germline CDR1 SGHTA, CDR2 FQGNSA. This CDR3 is CASSSATGAPLNTEAFF. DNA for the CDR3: TGTGCCAGCAGCTCAGCGACAGGGGCGCCCTTGAACACTGAAGCTTTCTTT. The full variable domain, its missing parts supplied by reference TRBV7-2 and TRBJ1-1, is GAGVSQSPSNKVTEKGKDVELRCDPISGHTALYWYRQSLGQGLEFLIYFQGNSAPDKSGLPSDRFSAERTGGSVSTLTIQRTQQEDSAVYLCASSSATGAPLNTEAFFGQGTRLTVV.

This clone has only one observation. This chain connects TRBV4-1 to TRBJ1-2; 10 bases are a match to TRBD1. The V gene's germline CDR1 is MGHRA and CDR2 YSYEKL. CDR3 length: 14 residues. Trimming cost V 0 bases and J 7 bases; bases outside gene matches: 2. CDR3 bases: TGCGCCAGCAGCCAAGATGGGACAGGGGTTGGCTACACCTTC. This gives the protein CASSQDGTGVGYTF.

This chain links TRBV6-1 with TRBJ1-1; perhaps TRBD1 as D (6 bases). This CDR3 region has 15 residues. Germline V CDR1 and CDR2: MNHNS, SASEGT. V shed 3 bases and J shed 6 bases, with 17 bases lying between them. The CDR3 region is CASSEPRGGHPEAFF. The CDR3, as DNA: TGTGCCAGCAGTGAGCCCCGGGGGGGCCACCCTGAAGCTTTCTTT.

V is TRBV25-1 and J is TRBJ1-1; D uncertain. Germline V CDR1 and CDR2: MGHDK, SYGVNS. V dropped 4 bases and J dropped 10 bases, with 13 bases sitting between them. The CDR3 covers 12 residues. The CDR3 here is CASSGPLGRAFF. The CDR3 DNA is TGTGCCAGCAGTGGGCCGCTCGGGAGAGCTTTCTTT. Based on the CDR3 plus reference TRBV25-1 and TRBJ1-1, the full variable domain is EADIYQTPRYLVIGTGKKITLECSQTMGHDKMYWYQQDPGMELHLIHYSYGVNSTEKGDLSSESTVSRIRTEHFPLTLESARPSHTSQYLCASSGPLGRAFFGQGTRLTVV.

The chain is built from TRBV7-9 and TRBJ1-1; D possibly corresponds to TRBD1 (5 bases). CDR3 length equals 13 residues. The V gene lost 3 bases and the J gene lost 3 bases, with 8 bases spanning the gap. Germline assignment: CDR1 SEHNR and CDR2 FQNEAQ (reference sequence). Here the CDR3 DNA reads TGTGCCAGCAGCTTGGACACTTACACTGAAGCTTTCTTT. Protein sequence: CASSLDTYTEAFF. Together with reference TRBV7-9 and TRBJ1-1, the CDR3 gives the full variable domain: DTGVSQNPRHKITKRGQNVTFRCDPISEHNRLYWYRQTLGQGPEFLTYFQNEAQLEKSRLLSDRFSAERPKGSFSTLEIQRTEQGDSAMYLCASSLDTYTEAFFGQGTRLTVV.

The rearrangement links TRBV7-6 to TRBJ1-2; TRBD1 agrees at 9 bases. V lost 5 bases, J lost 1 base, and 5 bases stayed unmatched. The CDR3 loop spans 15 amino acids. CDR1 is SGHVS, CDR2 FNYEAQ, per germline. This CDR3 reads CASSPATGGNYGYTF. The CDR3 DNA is TGTGCCAGCAGCCCCGCGACAGGGGGTAACTATGGCTACACCTTC.

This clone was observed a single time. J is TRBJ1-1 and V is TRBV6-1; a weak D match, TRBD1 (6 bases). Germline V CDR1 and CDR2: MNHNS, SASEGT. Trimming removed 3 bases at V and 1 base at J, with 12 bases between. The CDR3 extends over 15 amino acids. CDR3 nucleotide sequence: TGTGCCAGCAGTGACGTCAGGGGATCGAACACTGAAGCTTTCTTT. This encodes CASSDVRGSNTEAFF.

This CDR3 is CASSLRGLGNSPLHF. The CDR3 coding sequence is TGTGCCAGCTCACTGCGAGGGTTAGGCAATTCACCCCTCCACTTT. The chain links TRBV18 to TRBJ1-6; the D is unclear. Looked up from germline, CDR1 is KGHSH and CDR2 is LQKENI. Trimming cost V 4 bases and J 7 bases, with 14 bases left between them. CDR3 length: 15 amino acids.

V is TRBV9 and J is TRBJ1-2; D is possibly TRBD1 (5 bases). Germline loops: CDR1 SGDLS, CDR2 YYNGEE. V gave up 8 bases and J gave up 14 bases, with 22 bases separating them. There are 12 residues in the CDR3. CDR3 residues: CASQRTGTLLTF. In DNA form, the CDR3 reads TGTGCCAGTCAACGGACGGGGACGCTACTGACCTTC.

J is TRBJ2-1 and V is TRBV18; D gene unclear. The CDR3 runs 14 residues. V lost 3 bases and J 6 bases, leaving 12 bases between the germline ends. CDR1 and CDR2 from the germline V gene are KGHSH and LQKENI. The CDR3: CASSPGFVPNEQFF. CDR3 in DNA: TGTGCCAGCTCACCCGGGTTCGTCCCCAATGAGCAGTTCTTC.

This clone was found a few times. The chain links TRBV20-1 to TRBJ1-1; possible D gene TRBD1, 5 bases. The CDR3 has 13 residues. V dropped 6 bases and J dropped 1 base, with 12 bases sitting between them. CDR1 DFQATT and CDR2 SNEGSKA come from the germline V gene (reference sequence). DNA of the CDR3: TGCAGTGCCAGTACAGGTCCGAACACTGAAGCTTTCTTT. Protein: CSASTGPNTEAFF.

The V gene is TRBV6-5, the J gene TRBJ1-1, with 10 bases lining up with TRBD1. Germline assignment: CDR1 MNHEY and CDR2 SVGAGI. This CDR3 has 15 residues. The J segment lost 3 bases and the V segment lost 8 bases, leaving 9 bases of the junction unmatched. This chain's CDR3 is CASLDRGKLDTEAFF. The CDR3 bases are TGTGCCAGCTTGGACAGGGGGAAGTTGGACACTGAAGCTTTCTTT.

The DNA of the CDR3 is TGTGCCAGCAGCTTAGGCGGGGTACAGGGCATGTTTTTT. Protein product: CASSLGGVQGMFF. The V call is TRBV7-9, the J call TRBJ1-4, with D possibly being TRBD1 (6 bases). The CDR3 runs 13 residues. V was pared by 1 base and J by 15 bases, with 15 bases between. Per the germline V gene, CDR1 is SEHNR and CDR2 is FQNEAQ (reference sequence).

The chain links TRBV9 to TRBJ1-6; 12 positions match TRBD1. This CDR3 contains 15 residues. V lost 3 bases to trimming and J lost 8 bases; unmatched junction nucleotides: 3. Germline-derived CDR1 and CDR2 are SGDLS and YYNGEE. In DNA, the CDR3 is TGTGCCAGCAGCGCGGGACAGGGGGCAGATTCACCCCTCCACTTT. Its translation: CASSAGQGADSPLHF.

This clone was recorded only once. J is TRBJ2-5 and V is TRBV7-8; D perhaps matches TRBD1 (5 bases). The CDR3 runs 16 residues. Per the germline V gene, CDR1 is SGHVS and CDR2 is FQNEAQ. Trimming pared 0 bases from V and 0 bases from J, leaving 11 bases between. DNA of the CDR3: TGTGCCAGCAGCTTAGCGCTAACCAGGGACCAAGAGACCCAGTACTTC. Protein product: CASSLALTRDQETQYF.

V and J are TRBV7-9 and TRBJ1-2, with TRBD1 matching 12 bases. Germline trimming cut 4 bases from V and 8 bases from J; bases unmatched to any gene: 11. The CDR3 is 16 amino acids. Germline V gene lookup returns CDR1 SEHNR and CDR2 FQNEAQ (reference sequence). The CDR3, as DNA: TGTGCCAGCAGCTCCTTTGGCGGGACAGGGGGCCGGGGCTACACCTTC. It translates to CASSSFGGTGGRGYTF.

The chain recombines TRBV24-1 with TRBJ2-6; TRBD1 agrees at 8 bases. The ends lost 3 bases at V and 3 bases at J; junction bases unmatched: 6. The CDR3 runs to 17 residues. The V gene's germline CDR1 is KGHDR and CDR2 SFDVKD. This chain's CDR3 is CATSDRQGAFGANVLTF. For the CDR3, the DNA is TGTGCCACCAGTGATCGGCAGGGGGCATTTGGGGCCAACGTCCTGACTTTC.

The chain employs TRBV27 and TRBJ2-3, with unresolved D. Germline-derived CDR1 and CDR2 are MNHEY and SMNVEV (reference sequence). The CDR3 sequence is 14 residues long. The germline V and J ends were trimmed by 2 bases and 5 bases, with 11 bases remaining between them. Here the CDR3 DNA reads TGTGCCAGCAGTTTAAAACCCGGCAAAGATACGCAGTATTTT. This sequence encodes CASSLKPGKDTQYF.

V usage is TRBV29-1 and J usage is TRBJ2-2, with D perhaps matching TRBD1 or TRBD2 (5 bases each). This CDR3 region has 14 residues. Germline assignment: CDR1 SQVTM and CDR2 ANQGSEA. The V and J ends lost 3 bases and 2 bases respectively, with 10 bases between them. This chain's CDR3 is CSVDEGTNTGELFF. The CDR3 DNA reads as TGCAGCGTTGACGAAGGGACCAACACCGGGGAGCTGTTTTTT.

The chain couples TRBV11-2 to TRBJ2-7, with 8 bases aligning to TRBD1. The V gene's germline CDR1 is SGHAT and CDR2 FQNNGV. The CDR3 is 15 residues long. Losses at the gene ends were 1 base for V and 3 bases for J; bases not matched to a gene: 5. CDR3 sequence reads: CASSLGRQGNYEQYF. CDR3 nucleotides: TGTGCCAGCAGCTTAGGAAGACAGGGGAACTACGAGCAGTACTTC.

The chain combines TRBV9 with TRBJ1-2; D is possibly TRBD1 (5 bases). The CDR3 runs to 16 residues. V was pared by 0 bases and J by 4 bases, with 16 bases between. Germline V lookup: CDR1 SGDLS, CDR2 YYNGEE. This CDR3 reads CASSVDPSRGGYGYTF. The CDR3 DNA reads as TGTGCCAGCAGCGTAGACCCTTCAAGGGGAGGCTATGGCTACACCTTC.

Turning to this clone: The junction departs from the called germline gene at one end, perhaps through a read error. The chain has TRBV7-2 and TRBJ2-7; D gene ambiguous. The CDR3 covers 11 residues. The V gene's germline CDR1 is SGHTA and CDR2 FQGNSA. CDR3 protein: CASSDRALPHF. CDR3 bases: TGTGCCAGCAGCGACCGGGCCCTTCCCCACTTC.

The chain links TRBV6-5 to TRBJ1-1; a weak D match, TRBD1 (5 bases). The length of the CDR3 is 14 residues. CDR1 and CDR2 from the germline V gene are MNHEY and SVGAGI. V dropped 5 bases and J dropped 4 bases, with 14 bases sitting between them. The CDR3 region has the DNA TGTGCCAGCAGTCCGAGGGGATCCCGCACTGAAGCTTTCTTT. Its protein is CASSPRGSRTEAFF.